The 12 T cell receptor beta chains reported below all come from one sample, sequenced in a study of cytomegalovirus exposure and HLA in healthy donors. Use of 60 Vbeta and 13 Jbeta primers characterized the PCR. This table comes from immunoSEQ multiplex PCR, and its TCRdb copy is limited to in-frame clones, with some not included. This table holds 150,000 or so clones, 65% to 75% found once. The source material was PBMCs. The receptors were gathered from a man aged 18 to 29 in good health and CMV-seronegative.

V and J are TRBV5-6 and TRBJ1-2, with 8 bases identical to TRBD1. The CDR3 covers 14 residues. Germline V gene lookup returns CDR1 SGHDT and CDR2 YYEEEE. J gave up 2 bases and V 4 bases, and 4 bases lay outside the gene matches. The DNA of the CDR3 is TGTGCCAGCAGCCCCTCAGGGGGCAACTATGGCTACACCTTC. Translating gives CASSPSGGNYGYTF.

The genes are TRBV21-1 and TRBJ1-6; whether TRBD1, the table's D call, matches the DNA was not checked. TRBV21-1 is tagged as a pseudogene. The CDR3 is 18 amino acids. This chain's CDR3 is CASSKEKPPRGYNSPLHF. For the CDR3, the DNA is TGTGCCAGCAGCAAAGAGAAACCCCCCAGGGGCTATAATTCACCCCTCCACTTT.

CDR3 bases: TGTGCCAGTACAGGTCTTACTGCGAACACTGAAGCTTTCTTT. Translation gives CASTGLTANTEAFF. The chain links TRBV19 to TRBJ1-1; D call uncertain. CDR1 is LNHDA and CDR2 is SQIVND in the germline V gene (reference sequence). Trimming cost V 7 bases and J 1 base, with 13 bases left between them. CDR3 length equals 14 residues.

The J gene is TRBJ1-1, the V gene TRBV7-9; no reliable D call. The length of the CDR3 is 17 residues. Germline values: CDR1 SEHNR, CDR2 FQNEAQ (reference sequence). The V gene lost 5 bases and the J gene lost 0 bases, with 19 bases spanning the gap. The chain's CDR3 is CASSRAFGQHLNTEAFF. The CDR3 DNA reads TGTGCCAGCAGCCGCGCTTTTGGGCAGCACCTGAACACTGAAGCTTTCTTT.

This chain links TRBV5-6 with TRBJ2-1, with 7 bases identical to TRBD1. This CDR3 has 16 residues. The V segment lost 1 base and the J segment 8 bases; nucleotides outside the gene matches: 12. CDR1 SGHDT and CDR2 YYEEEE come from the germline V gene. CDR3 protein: CASSLRQGVITHEQFF. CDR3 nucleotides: TGTGCCAGCAGCTTGCGGCAGGGGGTCATTACACATGAGCAGTTCTTC.

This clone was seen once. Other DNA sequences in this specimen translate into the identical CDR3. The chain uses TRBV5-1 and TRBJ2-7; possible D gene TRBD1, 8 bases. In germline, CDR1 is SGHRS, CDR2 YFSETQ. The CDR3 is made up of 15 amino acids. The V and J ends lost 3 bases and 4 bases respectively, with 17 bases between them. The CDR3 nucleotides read TGCGCCAGCAGCTGGGCCCCACAGGGGGGGTACGAGCAGTACTTC. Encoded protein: CASSWAPQGGYEQYF.

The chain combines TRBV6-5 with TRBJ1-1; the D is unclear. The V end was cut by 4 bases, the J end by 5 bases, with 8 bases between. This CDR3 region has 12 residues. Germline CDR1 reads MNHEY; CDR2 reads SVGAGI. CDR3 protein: CASSSTGTEAFF. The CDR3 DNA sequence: TGTGCCAGCAGTTCTACCGGGACTGAAGCTTTCTTT.

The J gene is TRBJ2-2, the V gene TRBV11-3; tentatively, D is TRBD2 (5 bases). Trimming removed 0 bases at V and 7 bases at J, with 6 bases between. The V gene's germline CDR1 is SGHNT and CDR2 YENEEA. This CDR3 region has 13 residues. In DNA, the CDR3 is TGTGCCAGCAGCTTAGAAGCGGACGGGGAGCTGTTTTTT. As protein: CASSLEADGELFF.

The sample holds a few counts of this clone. DNA for the CDR3: TGTGCCAGCAGTGTTCCAGGGGGACTAGAGACCCAGTACTTC. This codes for CASSVPGGLETQYF. The chain uses TRBV2 and TRBJ2-5, with D possibly being TRBD1 (7 bases). CDR3 length: 14 amino acids. Per germline, CDR1 SNHLY and CDR2 FYNNEI. Deletions cut 4 bases from V and 4 bases from J, with 13 bases between.

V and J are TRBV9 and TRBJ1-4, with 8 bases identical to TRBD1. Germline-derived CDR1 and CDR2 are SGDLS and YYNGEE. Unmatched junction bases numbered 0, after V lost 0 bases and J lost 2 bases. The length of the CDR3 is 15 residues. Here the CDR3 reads CASSVGTGTNEKLFF. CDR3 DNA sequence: TGTGCCAGCAGCGTAGGGACAGGGACTAATGAAAAACTGTTTTTT.

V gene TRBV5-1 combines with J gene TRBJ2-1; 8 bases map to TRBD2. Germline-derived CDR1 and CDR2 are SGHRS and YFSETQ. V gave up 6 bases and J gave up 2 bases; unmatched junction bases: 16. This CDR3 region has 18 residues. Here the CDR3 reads CASIEGGMRRGAYNEQFF. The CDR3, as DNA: TGCGCCAGCATCGAAGGGGGGATGAGGCGGGGGGCCTACAATGAGCAGTTCTTC.

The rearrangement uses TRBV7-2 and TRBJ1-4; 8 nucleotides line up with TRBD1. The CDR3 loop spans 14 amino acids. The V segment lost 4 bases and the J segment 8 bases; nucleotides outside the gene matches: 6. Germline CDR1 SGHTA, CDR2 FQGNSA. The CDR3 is CASSSQGAREKLFF. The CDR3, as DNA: TGTGCCAGCAGCTCGCAGGGGGCTCGGGAAAAACTGTTTTTT.